The T cell receptor (beta chain) described here comes from a study of cytomegalovirus exposure and HLA in healthy donors (dated 2017 in TCRdb). With respect to the entire study: An earlier analysis of some 500 of the donors reported roughly 300 Gb of sequence data and some 120 million unique TCR beta sequences from 150 million to 200 million T cells. An early release that covered roughly 600 HLA-typed donors contained approximately 300 gigabases of sequencing data and some 87 million unique TCR sequences. Of the roughly 400 genotyped donors, more than 75% were placed in the genetic ancestry cluster associated with self-reported Caucasian donors. The study aimed to test whether cataloging public T cell receptors could reveal signatures of past pathogen exposure. The study profiled the T cell repertoires of around 700 subjects by immunosequencing and related them to cytomegalovirus serostatus. Along with the approximately 650-subject first cohort, a separate validation cohort of about 110 different subjects was used. The study combined high-throughput TCR immunosequencing, statistical association of individual TCRs with disease status, and machine learning to predict cytomegalovirus infection status. A later analysis re-analyzed previously published TCR beta repertoires from about 730 donors and added high-resolution HLA genotyping to study TCR occurrence patterns. Rather than drawing on any new phenotypic data, the later analysis identified candidate immune exposures from TCR beta sequences and the way those sequences occurred across donors. An earlier analysis of fewer than 750 of the donors used high-throughput TCR beta sequencing to judge whether each TCR beta V gene segment behaved as functional or pseudogenic. Alongside the repertoire data, information on donor age, sex, ethnicity and CMV serostatus was compiled. In a later genetic analysis, genome-wide SNP genotypes for about 65% of the roughly 670 donors were used, and that subset was treated as a discovery cohort. Every repertoire in the discovery cohort had been generated on one and the same sequencing platform. Both class I and class II loci were covered by HLA typing, at four-digit resolution. Typing coverage varied by locus: about 620-640 donors for A, B, C, DRB1 and DQB1; roughly 510 for DQA1; nearly 610 for DPA1; around 450 for DPB1. Four to six DR-DQ haplotypes were handled as single units for association and clustering, since linkage in the cohort was strong. On average, roughly 240,000 unique TCR beta nucleotide sequences were sequenced per donor among 350 to 400 genotyped donors of the cohort, with roughly 18% of those sequences being non-productive.

In the case of this clone: The antigen this receptor binds is unknown. No clone much larger than this one lies a single base away; base qualities are absent.

General study outcomes and caveats: The classifier was reported to diagnose cytomegalovirus status with high specificity and sensitivity in both the original cohort and the validation cohort. In a later analysis, most CMV-associated TCR beta chains were found to appear HLA-restricted, with HLA associations seemingly driven largely by CMV exposure. Linkage disequilibrium might explain the correlated functional status among segregating V segments, but an unknown experimental factor could not be ruled out. For the cohort, immune exposure information was limited to CMV serostatus. In an earlier analysis of roughly 560 of the donors, most TCR beta V segments were observed in productive rearrangements about 87% or about 30% of the time, broadly matching IMGT annotations. Some IMGT-functional V segments, including TRBV6-2 and TRBV6-3, could not be distinguished by the 87-base-pair reads and were therefore excluded. A later analysis reported that several top co-occurrence clusters appeared linked to parvovirus B19, influenza, CMV and Epstein-Barr virus. A later analysis found that HLA-associated TCR beta chains were more clonally expanded and had lower generation probabilities than equally common non-associated chains. Specific HLA alleles were associated with 18,000 or so TCR beta sequences at a false discovery rate of 0.05 in a later analysis. The study gave a list of 150 to 200 TCR beta chains associated with cytomegalovirus. Across donors, most TCR sequences were observed very rarely, whereas some public TCRs were present in many individuals. Because some donors lacked HLA typing at each locus, the association tests relied only on the typed subset. A cluster of highly shared sequence variants was judged likely to be a technical artifact of the sequencing pipeline. In this cohort, only TCR beta chains were sequenced, and detectable features were limited by the absence of alpha or paired-chain data. In a later analysis, TCR association rates were found to vary across HLA loci, with the most associated TCRs seen for DRB1 alleles and the fewest for HLA-C alleles. A further reported finding was that TCR beta sequences accurately predicted the HLA-A and HLA-B alleles for most subjects in the first cohort. In a later genetic analysis, a missense DCLRE1C variant was associated with V-gene and J-gene trimming of TCR beta chains, and the association was replicated in an independent cohort. Sequencing depth was assumed to be roughly uniform across donors in the presence/absence analyses, though that assumption may not hold. When HLA alleles, especially DR and DQ, strongly co-occurred, attributing TCR associations to individual alleles was difficult. According to the authors, the approach could potentially be generalized to other disease states and immunological phenotypes. In vitro tests confirmed that a few of the cytomegalovirus-associated TCR beta chains recognize cytomegalovirus antigens. According to a later genetic analysis, donors in an Asian-associated ancestry cluster had fewer N-insertions in productive TCRs than the approximately 670-donor mean. Because counts were too low, about 15 rarely observed V segments, including chromosome 9 orphons, were left out of the earlier analysis of roughly 600 of the donors.

Trimming accounts for 0 bases at V and 6 bases at J, while the number of junction bases matched to no gene is 8. Spanning cysteine to phenylalanine, the CDR3 consists of 19 amino acids. Kept here is only the CDR3 DNA, which spans 57 bases and is read in frame from base 1. CDR1 is given as LGHNA and CDR2 as YSLEER, both from the germline V gene. The cohort comprised hundreds of healthy bone marrow donors. All cohort members were sampled while nominally healthy, although unrecorded immune exposures were likely present. The donor was CMV seropositive and belonged to the group of 250 to 350 seropositive cohort members. A peripheral blood sample was collected from each donor, and TCR beta sequencing was performed on peripheral blood mononuclear cells. The Qiagen DNeasy Blood Extraction Kit was used to extract genomic DNA from the blood cell samples. The library was made by the immunoSEQ multiplex PCR assay. For the multiplex PCR, a mixture combining 60 forward primers for TCR Vbeta segments and 13 reverse primers for TCR Jbeta segments was used. Amplification of the CDR3 region of rearranged TCR beta genes was performed with a multiplex PCR assay on genomic DNA. The amplified TCR beta libraries were sequenced on the Illumina HiSeq System as 87-base-pair reads. The source study handled its data this way. Across the 670 or so repertoires, a later analysis counted some 80 million unique TCR beta chains, approximately 12 million of which were shared by at least two donors. To remove PCR and sequencing errors, raw reads were error-corrected and collapsed into unique sequences using a nearest-neighbor algorithm that merged closely related sequences. CDR3 sequences were aligned to IMGT reference sequences to assign V, D and J gene segments. For a sequence to be retained, at least a six-nucleotide match to both a V gene segment and a J gene segment was required. Rearrangements were called productive when the CDR3 lacked stop codons and stayed in frame with V and J; all others were non-productive. Following IMGT convention, CDR3 was defined as the stretch from the second conserved V-encoded cysteine up to the conserved J-encoded phenylalanine. The earlier analysis of about 590 of the donors excluded sequences that lacked an unambiguous match to a single V gene segment. An earlier analysis of a few hundred of the donors called V segments functional above 56.7% productive rearrangements and segregating when the between-donor standard deviation exceeded 5%. A statistical classification framework was built to diagnose cytomegalovirus status from the catalog of TCR beta chain sequences. In a later analysis, V and J genes were assigned by comparing TCR nucleotide sequences against IMGT/GENE-DB human TR gene sequences. In a later analysis, CDR3 sequences and most-parsimonious VDJ recombination scenarios were assigned using the TCRdist pipeline. In a later analysis, each TCR beta chain was defined by its CDR3 amino acid sequence together with its V-gene family, and reads without a unique V-gene family were excluded. In a later analysis, 500 to 700 highly shared, low-generation-probability nucleotide sequences were removed to address suspected cross-contamination and a sequencing artifact. In a later analysis, a clonal expansion index was calculated for each public chain from normalized within-repertoire ranks of inferred template counts. In a later analysis, generation probabilities were computed with a VDJ recombination model fitted to out-of-frame rearrangements, and the resulting probabilities were checked against IGoR. A later analysis scored TCR-TCR, TCR-HLA and TCR-CMV co-occurrence with hypergeometric tests, applying a repertoire-size bias correction to TCR pairs. False discovery rates were estimated in a later analysis by permuting HLA or CMV assignments 20 times. In a later analysis, co-occurring TCRs were grouped using DBSCAN, with TCRdist sequence similarity added in when clustering inside HLA-allele-positive subsets. For co-occurrence clustering, repertoires with fewer than 30,000 or more than 120,000 public chains were excluded, along with roughly 5 repertoires with anomalous nucleotide sharing. TCRdb retrieved this table from immuneACCESS and kept in-frame rearrangements only. Not all clones are present; in checked studies, unresolved V genes account for under half, and no reason is known for the remainder. V, J and clone size were drawn from that table, and D and trimming were deduced from the DNA. Across this sample there are under 200,000 clones, with around 84% seen only once. Of the sample, approximately 2.9% is held by the ten largest clones.

The TCR comes from a woman aged 50 to 60 in good health and CMV-seropositive. Sequencing was carried out using PBMCs. This receptor chain uses TRBV4-3 and TRBJ2-2; 15 central nucleotides agree with TRBD2. The CDR3 sequence is CASSQDRRTSGGAAGELFF. At the DNA level, the sequence is TGCGCCAGCAGCCAAGATCGTCGGACTAGCGGGGGGGCCGCCGGGGAGCTGTTTTTT.